Each of the 29 T cell receptor beta chains below was sequenced from the same sample in a study of CD8+ T cells in alopecia areata. TCR sequencing used cDNA made by reverse transcription of extracted RNA. Using immunoSEQ multiplex PCR, the repertoire was profiled, and TCRdb retains in-frame clones only, with some absent. The sample records 150,000 to 250,000 clones, 55% to 70% being singletons. This sample's treatment: oral pan-JAK inhibitor, 5-10 mg twice daily. Sample: CD4+ T cells sorted from blood, taken at week 4, from a patient treated with tofacitinib. Receptors were obtained from a human donor with alopecia areata.

This chain joins TRBV6-5 and TRBJ2-1; 10 bases map to TRBD2. V lost 8 bases and J lost 14; bases outside the gene matches: 6. The CDR3 runs 11 residues. Germline V gene data show CDR1 as MNHEY and CDR2 as SVGAGI. This CDR3 is CASCSGGHEFF. In DNA, the CDR3 is TGTGCCAGCTGTAGCGGGGGGCATGAGTTCTTC.

This clone was counted between two and nine times. V and J are TRBV29-1 and TRBJ2-5; TRBD2 is a possible D gene (6 bases). This CDR3 spans 16 amino acids. Trimming removed 2 bases from V and 5 bases from J, with 21 bases in between. CDR1 is SQVTM, CDR2 ANQGSEA, per germline. CDR3 sequence reads: CSVERLGGGVWETQYF. CDR3 nucleotides: TGCAGCGTTGAACGCCTCGGGGGTGGGGTGTGGGAGACCCAGTACTTC.

As DNA, the CDR3 is TGCAGCGTTCGGACCGGGGGGGAGCAGTACTTC. Translated, it gives CSVRTGGEQYF. This chain joins TRBV29-1 and TRBJ2-7, with TRBD2 identical over 7 bases. Germline V gene lookup returns CDR1 SQVTM and CDR2 ANQGSEA. This CDR3 contains 11 residues. V gave up 5 bases and J gave up 7 bases; unmatched junction bases: 5.

This clone was seen just once. The CDR3 DNA reads as TGTGCCAGCAGTGAAGGACTAGCGGAAGAGACCCAGTACTTC. Residues: CASSEGLAEETQYF. The chain joins TRBV6-1 to TRBJ2-5, with 9 nucleotides matching TRBD2. This CDR3 region has 14 residues. V lost 1 base, J lost 3 bases, and 0 bases stayed unmatched. The germline CDR1 and CDR2 sequences are MNHNS and SASEGT.

A single count supports this clone. CDR3 coding DNA: TGTGCCAGCAGACCGGGACTAGTGAGGGAGACCCAGTACTTC. It specifies CASRPGLVRETQYF. The chain has TRBV6-5 and TRBJ2-5, with TRBD2 matching over 8 bases. V dropped 6 bases and J dropped 5; count of bases not matched to a gene: 8. CDR1 and CDR2 (germline): MNHEY, SVGAGI. CDR3 length: 14 amino acids.

The V call is TRBV7-9, the J call TRBJ1-2; D uncertain. CDR1 is SEHNR and CDR2 is FQNEAQ in the germline V gene (reference sequence). This CDR3 spans 15 amino acids. V was shortened by 7 bases and J by 4 bases, with 19 bases between the two germline ends. CDR3 sequence reads: CASTETGRDFYGYTF. The CDR3 nucleotides read TGTGCCAGCACCGAGACGGGGAGGGATTTCTATGGCTACACCTTC. The full variable domain, in which reference TRBV7-9 and TRBJ1-2 provide the parts outside the CDR3, is DTGVSQNPRHKITKRGQNVTFRCDPISEHNRLYWYRQTLGQGPEFLTYFQNEAQLEKSRLLSDRFSAERPKGSFSTLEIQRTEQGDSAMYLCASTETGRDFYGYTFGSGTRLTVV.

The chain carries TRBV29-1 and TRBJ1-5; 9 positions match TRBD1. Germline V gene sequence: CDR1 SQVTM, CDR2 ANQGSEA. With V trimmed by 7 bases and J by 5 bases, 3 bases remained unmatched. The CDR3 sequence is 12 residues long. Here the CDR3 reads CSAGDRDQPQHF. The DNA of the CDR3 is TGCAGCGCGGGGGACAGGGATCAGCCCCAGCATTTT.

This chain uses TRBV7-2 with TRBJ2-5; a weak D match, TRBD1 (5 bases). Trimming removed 5 bases at V and 1 base at J, with 11 bases between. The CDR3 runs to 14 residues. Germline-derived CDR1 and CDR2 are SGHTA and FQGNSA. CDR3 sequence (DNA): TGTGCCAGCAGCGGAGACAGCGCCCAAGAGACCCAGTACTTC. Translating it yields CASSGDSAQETQYF.

This clone was detected only once. V is TRBV4-2 and J is TRBJ2-1; D ambiguous. V was trimmed by 1 base and J by 7 bases, leaving 5 bases between them. There are 12 residues in the CDR3. In germline, CDR1 is LGHNA, CDR2 YNFKEQ. In DNA, the CDR3 is TGTGCCAGCAGCCAAGGGCGGAATGAGCAGTTCTTC. Amino acid sequence: CASSQGRNEQFF.

A few counts support this clone. V gene TRBV30 combines with J gene TRBJ1-1; possibly TRBD1 for D (6 bases). The CDR3 length is 13 residues. Germline V gene sequence: CDR1 GTSNPN, CDR2 SVGIG (reference sequence). Trimming left V 4 bases short and J 4 bases short, with 13 bases between. CDR3 DNA sequence: TGTGCCTGGACCTACAGGGCGTCCACTGAAGCTTTCTTT. Residues: CAWTYRASTEAFF.

The chain recombines TRBV5-1 with TRBJ2-2, with 7 bases matching TRBD2. This CDR3 has 16 amino acids. Germline CDR1 reads SGHRS; CDR2 reads YFSETQ. Unmatched junction bases numbered 6, after V lost 4 bases and J lost 0 bases. The CDR3 region is CASSPISGPNTGELFF. CDR3 DNA sequence: TGCGCCAGCAGCCCGATTAGCGGGCCGAACACCGGGGAGCTGTTTTTT.

This clone showed up just a few times. The chain is built from TRBV2 and TRBJ1-1, with a tentative D call TRBD1 (6 bases). The germline V gene has CDR1 SNHLY and CDR2 FYNNEI. There are 12 residues in the CDR3. V dropped 6 bases and J dropped 4 bases, with 9 bases sitting between them. The CDR3 protein is CASRLDSTEAFF. CDR3 bases: TGTGCCAGCAGGCTGGACAGCACTGAAGCTTTCTTT.

This clone was observed once. The chain employs TRBV9 and TRBJ2-3, with D maybe TRBD1 (6 bases). Germline assignment: CDR1 SGDLS and CDR2 YYNGEE. V lost 3 bases, J lost 1 base, and 6 bases lay in between. The CDR3 runs 13 residues. This chain's CDR3 is CASSDRGTDTQYF. For the CDR3, the DNA is TGTGCCAGCAGCGACAGGGGCACAGATACGCAGTATTTT. Full variable domain (missing parts from reference TRBV9 and TRBJ2-3): DSGVTQTPKHLITATGQRVTLRCSPRSGDLSVYWYQQSLDQGLQFLIQYYNGEERAKGNILERFSAQQFPDLHSELNLSSLELGDSALYFCASSDRGTDTQYFGPGTRLTVL.

CDR3 sequence (DNA): TGCAGCGTTGAAGATCTTGGGCACGATACGCAGTATTTT. Residues: CSVEDLGHDTQYF. V is TRBV29-1 and J is TRBJ2-3; D is ambiguous. Germline loops: CDR1 SQVTM, CDR2 ANQGSEA. Trimming pared 0 bases from V and 6 bases from J, leaving 10 bases between. CDR3 length: 13 residues.

The rearrangement links TRBV7-2 to TRBJ1-1; D uncertain. Trimming removed 1 base from V and 7 bases from J, with 13 bases in between. There are 14 residues in the CDR3. Germline assignment: CDR1 SGHTA and CDR2 FQGNSA. The chain's CDR3 is CASSLEASGSEAFF. Here the CDR3 DNA reads TGTGCCAGCAGCTTAGAAGCGAGCGGCAGTGAAGCTTTCTTT.

The chain links TRBV27 to TRBJ2-3, with 8 bases lining up with TRBD2. J gave up 5 bases and V 3 bases, and 7 bases lay outside the gene matches. The CDR3 length is 15 residues. Germline V CDR1 and CDR2: MNHEY, SMNVEV (reference sequence). Written as DNA, the CDR3 is TGTGCCAGCAGTTTTACACGGGGGGGTAGAGATACGCAGTATTTT. This gives the protein CASSFTRGGRDTQYF.

This clone was found once. V and J are TRBV5-1 and TRBJ1-6; 9 nucleotides match TRBD1. V lost 3 bases to trimming and J lost 6 bases; unmatched junction nucleotides: 4. The CDR3 length is 15 residues. CDR1 is SGHRS, CDR2 YFSETQ, per germline. CDR3 region: CASSSETGGNSPLHF. CDR3 nucleotides: TGCGCCAGCAGCTCTGAGACAGGGGGTAATTCACCCCTCCACTTT.

V and J are TRBV29-1 and TRBJ2-5, with 9 bases aligning to TRBD2. This CDR3 has 15 residues. Germline loops: CDR1 SQVTM, CDR2 ANQGSEA. V shed 4 bases, J shed 4 bases, and the junction held 10 bases outside the gene matches. CDR3 bases: TGCAGCGTTGCGGGAGGCGGGGGGGCGTCAGAGACCCAGTACTTC. Its protein is CSVAGGGGASETQYF.

This clone was picked up a small number of times. V gene TRBV29-1 combines with J gene TRBJ2-7; D possibly uses TRBD1 or TRBD2 (5 bases each). This CDR3 has 13 amino acids. Germline values: CDR1 SQVTM, CDR2 ANQGSEA. Trimming pared 6 bases from V and 3 bases from J, leaving 15 bases between. Here the CDR3 DNA reads TGCAGCGTCCCAGGACTGGGGGTCTACGAGCAGTACTTC. Translated, it gives CSVPGLGVYEQYF.

The chain recombines TRBV30 with TRBJ2-2; D gene ambiguous. V lost 4 bases to trimming and J lost 2 bases, with 11 bases between them. From germline, CDR1 is GTSNPN and CDR2 SVGIG (reference sequence). The CDR3 spans 14 residues. DNA for the CDR3: TGTGCCTGGAACCTGAGACATAACACCGGGGAGCTGTTTTTT. Translated: CAWNLRHNTGELFF.

The V call is TRBV6-6, the J call TRBJ2-2; D unclear. Trimming took 4 bases from V and 10 from J, leaving 7 bases between them. CDR1 is MNHNY and CDR2 is SVGAGI in the germline V gene (reference sequence). CDR3 length: 11 amino acids. The CDR3 is CASSSWTELFF. DNA for the CDR3: TGTGCCAGCAGTTCCTGGACGGAGCTGTTTTTT.

The J gene is TRBJ2-3, the V gene TRBV7-2, with D perhaps assigned TRBD1 or TRBD2 (5 bases each). CDR1 and CDR2 (germline): SGHTA, FQGNSA. The ends were cut back, 4 bases at V and 4 bases at J, with 15 bases in the middle. The CDR3 contains 15 residues. CDR3 nucleotide sequence: TGTGCCAGCAGCTCCTGGACCGTGGGGGCAGATACGCAGTATTTT. Translation: CASSSWTVGADTQYF.

This clone turned up a few times. The chain combines TRBV29-1 with TRBJ2-7; no clear D. The germline V and J ends were trimmed by 0 bases and 10 bases, with 19 bases remaining between them. The CDR3 length is 14 residues. Germline V gene data show CDR1 as SQVTM and CDR2 as ANQGSEA. CDR3 region: CSVEDRSGLGAQYF. DNA for the CDR3: TGCAGCGTTGAAGATCGATCGGGTCTTGGTGCCCAGTACTTC.

This rearrangement joins TRBV12-2 to TRBJ1-1; TRBD1, as called in the table, went unchecked against the DNA. TRBV12-2 is noted as a pseudogene. There are 14 residues in the CDR3. In DNA form, the CDR3 reads TGTGCAAGTCGCTATGGGGGCCGGAGCACTGAAGCTTTCTTT. Its protein is CASRYGGRSTEAFF.

A note on this clone: Other nucleotide sequences from this sample produce the same CDR3. The genes are TRBV30 and TRBJ1-1; TRBD1 is a possible D gene (5 bases). CDR3 length: 13 amino acids. The V and J ends lost 0 bases and 5 bases respectively, with 10 bases between them. The germline gives CDR1 GTSNPN, CDR2 SVGIG (reference sequence). CDR3 DNA: TGTGCCTGGAGTGTACTGAGGGGTACTGAAGCTTTCTTT. Translating gives CAWSVLRGTEAFF.

This sequence joins TRBV27 and TRBJ1-1; TRBD1 agrees at 7 bases. Germline lookup yields CDR1 MNHEY and CDR2 SMNVEV (reference sequence). This CDR3 is 12 amino acids long. V trimming: 6 bases; J trimming: 6 bases; junction bases outside the gene matches: 4. The CDR3 DNA sequence: TGTGCCAGCAGGCGACAGGGTGCTGAAGCTTTCTTT. Translated, it gives CASRRQGAEAFF.

This chain joins TRBV4-3 and TRBJ1-1; D is ambiguous. CDR1 is LGHNA and CDR2 is YSLEER in the germline V gene. Trimming cost V 4 bases and J 3 bases, with 9 bases left between them. The CDR3 totals 13 residues. DNA of the CDR3: TGCGCCAGCAGCCCCTCGCGGGACACTGAAGCTTTCTTT. It specifies CASSPSRDTEAFF.

The chain couples TRBV4-3 to TRBJ2-4; weak D call: TRBD1 (6 bases). The CDR3 has 17 residues. The ends were cut back, 0 bases at V and 0 bases at J, with 12 bases in the middle. Germline lookup yields CDR1 LGHNA and CDR2 YSLEER. The CDR3 spells CASSQEAAGAAKNIQYF. In DNA form, the CDR3 reads TGCGCCAGCAGCCAAGAGGCGGCAGGGGCAGCCAAAAACATTCAGTACTTC.

The chain recombines TRBV7-9 with TRBJ2-5; 7 nucleotides line up with TRBD1. V dropped 4 bases and J dropped 4; count of bases not matched to a gene: 6. CDR1 and CDR2 (germline): SEHNR, FQNEAQ (reference sequence). This CDR3 spans 14 amino acids. This CDR3 reads CASSSGQVRETQYF. The CDR3 DNA reads as TGTGCCAGCAGCTCAGGACAGGTTCGAGAGACCCAGTACTTC.